The 15 T cell receptor beta chains given below trace back to one sample, sequenced in a study of T-cell memory formation after mild COVID-19 (dated by TCRdb to 2020 to 2023). Libraries came from 5' RACE. Sequenced on an Illumina NovaSeq 6000. Using fastp at Q25 and MiXCR, TCRdb reprocessed the public reads and kept productive beta chains. Identical CDR3 proteins give one entry, which carries the most common genes and DNA. A total of about 170,000 distinct CDR3 sequences appear in this sample, 13% of them only once. The ten largest clones capture approximately 3.4% of the sample. The sample was PBMCs or a T cell subset sorted from them (not recorded which). These receptors all stem from a man aged 18 to 35 who had mild COVID-19 (a few samples of this study predate the infection). The sample titles of this study are shuffled in the database, so cell type and time point are left out; the donor was told from shared clones.

This clonotype was seen a handful of times. The chain uses TRBV7-2 and TRBJ2-7; 8 positions agree with TRBD2. Per germline, CDR1 SGHTA and CDR2 FQGNSA. The V gene end was trimmed by 1 base and the J gene end by 2 bases; junction bases not matched to a gene: 4. This CDR3 has 15 amino acids. The DNA for the CDR3 is TGTGCCAGCAGCTTAGATTCGCGGGAGGCCTACGAGCAGTACTTC. Residues: CASSLDSREAYEQYF.

The sample holds many counts of this clonotype. The chain uses TRBV7-8 and TRBJ1-1; 11 positions match TRBD1. V was clipped by 5 bases and J by 5 bases; unmatched bases: 7. The CDR3 is 15 residues long. CDR1 is SGHVS and CDR2 is FQNEAQ in the germline V gene. The CDR3 is CASSPFGTGGTEAFF. The CDR3 coding sequence is TGTGCCAGCAGCCCTTTCGGGACAGGGGGAACTGAAGCTTTCTTT.

This chain joins TRBV7-9 and TRBJ2-7; 9 bases match TRBD2. This CDR3 spans 14 amino acids. Germline V gene sequence: CDR1 SEHNR, CDR2 FQNEAQ (reference sequence). Trimming removed 4 bases from V and 3 bases from J; junction bases left unmatched: 4. The CDR3 protein is CASSSDSGGYEQYF. The CDR3 coding sequence is TGTGCCAGCAGCTCCGATAGCGGGGGCTACGAGCAGTACTTC. Full variable domain (rest looked up from reference TRBV7-9 and TRBJ2-7): DTGVSQNPRHKITKRGQNVTFRCDPISEHNRLYWYRQTLGQGPEFLTYFQNEAQLEKSRLLSDRFSAERPKGSFSTLEIQRTEQGDSAMYLCASSSDSGGYEQYFGPGTRLTVT.

This clonotype was counted many times. The V and J genes are TRBV7-2 and TRBJ2-5, with D unresolved. CDR1 SGHTA and CDR2 FQGNSA come from the germline V gene. V was trimmed by 1 base and J by 7 bases, leaving 10 bases between them. There are 13 residues in the CDR3. CDR3 nucleotides: TGTGCCAGCAGCTTAGGGTTCGTTCGGACCCAGTACTTC. Encoded protein: CASSLGFVRTQYF.

The rearrangement uses TRBV29-1 and TRBJ2-1; 12 bases agree with TRBD1. Per germline, CDR1 SQVTM and CDR2 ANQGSEA. CDR3 length equals 16 residues. Trimming cost V 0 bases and J 4 bases; bases outside gene matches: 4. CDR3 protein: CSVEEGTGGAYNEQFF. DNA of the CDR3: TGCAGCGTTGAAGAGGGGACAGGGGGCGCTTACAATGAGCAGTTCTTC.

This rearrangement joins TRBV20-1 to TRBJ2-3; 8 bases are a match to TRBD2. Germline CDR1 is DFQATT and CDR2 is SNEGSKA (reference sequence). The J segment lost 4 bases and the V segment lost 6 bases, leaving 12 bases of the junction unmatched. The CDR3 length is 15 residues. In DNA, the CDR3 is TGCAGTGCGCTAGTACCCAGCGGGGGAGCAGATACGCAGTATTTT. Translation gives CSALVPSGGADTQYF.

This chain links TRBV27 with TRBJ2-3; D not certain. The V end was cut by 8 bases, the J end by 6 bases, with 9 bases between. The CDR3 is 11 amino acids. Germline-derived CDR1 and CDR2 are MNHEY and SMNVEV (reference sequence). The CDR3 reads CASRLGDTQYF. The CDR3 nucleotides are TGTGCCAGCCGATTGGGGGATACGCAGTATTTT.

The table lists this clonotype with a few counts. This chain joins TRBV11-2 and TRBJ1-1; D not certain. The CDR3 runs 17 residues. Germline CDR1 and CDR2: SGHAT and FQNNGV. V was trimmed by 0 bases and J by 4 bases, leaving 18 bases between them. CDR3: CASSLDGQRTYLTEAFF. The CDR3 DNA reads as TGTGCCAGCAGCTTAGACGGGCAACGGACCTATCTCACTGAAGCTTTCTTT.

The chain links TRBV28 to TRBJ1-4; D possibly corresponds to TRBD1 (6 bases). This CDR3 has 14 residues. From germline, CDR1 is MDHEN and CDR2 SYDVKM. With 6 bases removed from V and 8 bases from J, the gap between germline ends came to 16 bases. The DNA of the CDR3 is TGTGCCAGCAGCGCTGGGGGGCTTGAAGAAAAACTGTTTTTT. Protein sequence: CASSAGGLEEKLFF.

In its sample, this clonotype was seen a few times. The gene calls are TRBV6-5 and TRBJ1-1; D not resolved. The length of the CDR3 is 13 residues. V lost 2 bases, J lost 4 bases, and 8 bases lay in between. Germline CDR1 reads MNHEY; CDR2 reads SVGAGI. The CDR3 sequence: CASSYGEGTEAFF. The DNA of the CDR3 is TGTGCCAGCAGTTACGGGGAGGGCACTGAAGCTTTCTTT.

The genes are TRBV18 and TRBJ2-5; possibly TRBD2 for D (5 bases). This CDR3 has 13 amino acids. Germline V gives CDR1 KGHSH, CDR2 LQKENI. Trimming pared 3 bases from V and 1 base from J, leaving 6 bases between. Here the CDR3 DNA reads TGTGCCAGCTCACCCGAGGGCCAAGAGACCCAGTACTTC. Translating gives CASSPEGQETQYF.

Only a few counts were recorded for this clonotype. The chain couples TRBV11-2 to TRBJ2-5, with 13 bases aligning to TRBD2. Germline lookup yields CDR1 SGHAT and CDR2 FQNNGV. V lost 4 bases to trimming and J lost 4 bases; unmatched junction nucleotides: 6. This CDR3 spans 16 amino acids. The CDR3 here is CASSSQTSGGRETQYF. The CDR3 bases are TGTGCCAGCAGCTCGCAGACTAGCGGGGGGCGAGAGACCCAGTACTTC.

The rearrangement joins TRBV7-9 to TRBJ1-1; 7 positions agree with TRBD1. The J segment lost 5 bases and the V segment lost 3 bases, leaving 3 bases of the junction unmatched. Germline V lookup: CDR1 SEHNR, CDR2 FQNEAQ (reference sequence). The CDR3 loop spans 13 amino acids. CDR3 in amino acids: CASSLTGLTEAFF. The DNA for the CDR3 is TGTGCCAGCAGCTTGACAGGGTTAACTGAAGCTTTCTTT.

The rearrangement uses TRBV7-3 and TRBJ2-2, with TRBD2 identical over 10 bases. The CDR3 sequence is 19 residues long. With V trimmed by 5 bases and J by 4 bases, 16 bases remained unmatched. The germline V gene encodes CDR1 SGHTA and CDR2 FQGTGA. The CDR3 DNA reads TGTGCCAGCAGCCTAGAGGCGAGCGGGGGGGCCTATGGCACCGGGGAGCTGTTTTTT. This gives the protein CASSLEASGGAYGTGELFF.

This clonotype occurred many times. The chain combines TRBV3-1 with TRBJ2-4, with D perhaps assigned TRBD1 or TRBD2 (6 bases each). Germline V lookup: CDR1 LGHDT, CDR2 YNNKEL (reference sequence). CDR3 size: 15 residues. V shed 1 base and J shed 8 bases, with 15 bases lying between them. CDR3 bases: TGTGCCAGCAGCCAAGCTAGCAGCCGGGGGCACATTCAGTACTTC. Translation gives CASSQASSRGHIQYF.